These T cell receptor beta chains were read from a single sample in a study of cytomegalovirus exposure and HLA in healthy donors. Profiled with immunoSEQ multiplex PCR; TCRdb holds only in-frame clones, not every one. The table records about 170,000 clones, approximately 72% of them present only once. The sequenced material came from PBMCs. These receptors originate from a man aged 35 to 55 in good health and CMV-seropositive. The CDR3 runs from the conserved cysteine through the conserved F or W. The order of the fields is J gene, V gene, D gene, clone size, CDR3 DNA, CDR3 protein. The D gene is left open where the match is weak. Rows give clone size only sometimes, using once, few, many, or a class for an expanded clone.

J: TRBJ1-6; V: TRBV6-5; D: TRBD1; size: .; DNA: TGTGCCAGCAGCCGGACAGGAGATAATTCACCCCTCCACTTT; CDR3: CASSRTGDNSPLHF
J: TRBJ2-7; V: TRBV30; D: .; size: .; DNA: TGTGCCTGGAGTCCAGGATACGAGCAGTACTTC; CDR3: CAWSPGYEQYF
J: TRBJ2-3; V: TRBV6-5; D: .; size: .; DNA: TGTGCCAGCACAGGGTTCGCAGATACGCAGTATTTT; CDR3: CASTGFADTQYF
J: TRBJ2-1; V: TRBV6-1; D: .; size: few; DNA: TGTGCCAGCACCGAAGGTCCAGGTCTGTACAATGAGCAGTTCTTC; CDR3: CASTEGPGLYNEQFF
J: TRBJ1-4; V: TRBV27; D: TRBD1; size: .; DNA: TGTGCCAGCACCCTACGCGGGACAGCCAACGCACCTAATGAAAAACTGTTTTTT; CDR3: CASTLRGTANAPNEKLFF
J: TRBJ2-7; V: TRBV19; D: .; size: .; DNA: TGTGCCAGTAGTATAGGAGGCACCAGCGAGCAGTACTTC; CDR3: CASSIGGTSEQYF
J: TRBJ2-4; V: TRBV4-1; D: TRBD1; size: .; DNA: TGCGCCAGCAGCCAACAAGACAGGGGACACATTCAGTACTTC; CDR3: CASSQQDRGHIQYF
J: TRBJ1-5; V: TRBV9; D: .; size: .; DNA: TGTGCCAGCAGCGTAGGTGTCAATAGCAATCAGCCCCAGCATTTT; CDR3: CASSVGVNSNQPQHF
J: TRBJ1-2; V: TRBV2; D: .; size: .; DNA: TGTGCCAGCAGTGAAGCTCGTGGGGGCGGGGGAGGCTACACCTTC; CDR3: CASSEARGGGGGYTF
J: TRBJ2-7; V: TRBV11-2; D: .; size: .; DNA: TGTGCCAGCAGCTTACAAGTAGGGAGCTCCTACGAGCAGTACTTC; CDR3: CASSLQVGSSYEQYF
J: TRBJ2-3; V: TRBV2; D: .; size: .; DNA: TGTGCCAGCAGTGCGGGACTCCCTTCCGATACGCAGTATTTT; CDR3: CASSAGLPSDTQYF
J: TRBJ2-1; V: TRBV2; D: .; size: few; DNA: TGTGCCAGCAGTCTCGAGTTGAGCTCCTACAATGAGCAGTTCTTC; CDR3: CASSLELSSYNEQFF
J: TRBJ1-1; V: TRBV7-3; D: TRBD1; size: .; DNA: TGTGCCAGCAGTTCCTACCGGCCCGACAGGGGGCCCCTCTTGAACACTGAAGCTTTCTTT; CDR3: CASSSYRPDRGPLLNTEAFF
J: TRBJ2-5; V: TRBV7-2; D: TRBD2; size: .; DNA: TGTGCCAGCAGCTTAGAGGGACTAGCGGGGCCCCAAGAGACCCAGTACTTC; CDR3: CASSLEGLAGPQETQYF
J: TRBJ2-7; V: TRBV14; D: TRBD2; size: .; DNA: TGTGCCAGCAGCCAGCTCACGGGGGGGCTACAGATAATCAATGAGGAGCAGTACTTC; CDR3: CASSQLTGGLQIINEEQYF
J: TRBJ1-4; V: TRBV4-3; D: TRBD1; size: few; DNA: TGCGCCAGCAGCCAACCAGGGACAGCAACTAATGAAAAACTGTTTTTT; CDR3: CASSQPGTATNEKLFF
J: TRBJ2-1; V: TRBV19; D: TRBD2; size: .; DNA: TGTGCCAGTAGTATTTTGGTGGGAGGGATAAATGAGCAGTTCTTC; CDR3: CASSILVGGINEQFF
J: TRBJ2-3; V: TRBV29-1; D: TRBD1; size: .; DNA: TGCAGCGTTACCAGGGGCAGGGGGATCGGCACAGATACGCAGTATTTT; CDR3: CSVTRGRGIGTDTQYF
J: TRBJ2-1; V: TRBV30; D: TRBD2; size: .; DNA: TGTGCCTGGACTAGCGGGGATTTTTCCAATGAGCAGTTCTTC; CDR3: CAWTSGDFSNEQFF
J: TRBJ2-1; V: TRBV6-5; D: TRBD1; size: .; DNA: TGTGCCAGCAGTCAGACAGGGTCCCTCAATGAGCAGTTCTTC; CDR3: CASSQTGSLNEQFF
J: TRBJ2-7; V: TRBV18; D: .; size: .; DNA: TGTGCCAGCTCACCAGGGGGGTACGAGCAGTACTTC; CDR3: CASSPGGYEQYF
J: TRBJ2-7; V: TRBV5-4; D: TRBD1; size: .; DNA: TGTGCCAGCGCCCCCGGACAGGGCCCGAGCTCCTACGAGCAGTACTTC; CDR3: CASAPGQGPSSYEQYF
J: TRBJ2-3; V: TRBV5-1; D: .; size: .; DNA: TGCGCCAGCAGCTTGGGGCCGAGGAACACAGATACGCAGTATTTT; CDR3: CASSLGPRNTDTQYF
J: TRBJ1-6; V: TRBV7-6; D: .; size: .; DNA: TGTGCCAGCAGCTTAGTCCCCCTGGCTGGGGGCACGGGTAATTCACCCCTCCACTTT; CDR3: CASSLVPLAGGTGNSPLHF
J: TRBJ2-3; V: TRBV15; D: .; size: .; DNA: TGTGCCACCAGCAGAGATATGAGTGGGGCAGAACGCACAGATACGCAGTATTTT; CDR3: CATSRDMSGAERTDTQYF
J: TRBJ2-3; V: TRBV14; D: .; size: .; DNA: TGTGCCAGCAGCCAAGGTTTTCTGGGCTCAGATACGCAGTATTTT; CDR3: CASSQGFLGSDTQYF
J: TRBJ2-7; V: TRBV18; D: .; size: few; DNA: TGTGCCAGCTCACCATTGCCCGGGACATCGTCCAGCTCCTACGAGCAGTACTTC; CDR3: CASSPLPGTSSSSYEQYF
J: TRBJ1-2; V: TRBV6-1; D: .; size: .; DNA: TGTGCCAGCAGTGGAGGGCTATTGGATAGTCTCTATGGCTACACCTTC; CDR3: CASSGGLLDSLYGYTF
J: TRBJ2-7; V: TRBV18; D: .; size: .; DNA: TGTGCCAGCTCACCTCAGACGGGATCCTACGAGCAGTACTTC; CDR3: CASSPQTGSYEQYF
J: TRBJ1-2; V: TRBV5-6; D: .; size: .; DNA: TGTGCCAGCAGCCCTTCCGGAGGGGACTATGGCTACACCTTC; CDR3: CASSPSGGDYGYTF
J: TRBJ1-1; V: TRBV7-3; D: .; size: .; DNA: TGTGCCAGCAGCTTATGGGCAGGGGACACTGAAGCTTTCTTT; CDR3: CASSLWAGDTEAFF
J: TRBJ2-7; V: TRBV5-4; D: .; size: .; DNA: TGTGCCAGCAGCTCCGGGACACACACCTACGAGCAGTACTTC; CDR3: CASSSGTHTYEQYF
J: TRBJ1-5; V: TRBV5-6; D: .; size: .; DNA: TGTGCCAGCAGCTTGTTCCAAAGAGATCAGCCCCAGCATTTT; CDR3: CASSLFQRDQPQHF
J: TRBJ1-2; V: TRBV6-1; D: .; size: once; DNA: TGTGCCAGCAGTGACAACAGGGCTACTAACTATGGCTACACCTTC; CDR3: CASSDNRATNYGYTF
J: TRBJ1-2; V: TRBV6-5; D: .; size: few; DNA: TGTGCCAGCAGTAACCAGGGGAATGGTGGCTACACCTTC; CDR3: CASSNQGNGGYTF
J: TRBJ1-3; V: TRBV27; D: TRBD1; size: .; DNA: TGTGCCAGCAGCCGGACAGGGGGAAACACCATATATTTT; CDR3: CASSRTGGNTIYF
J: TRBJ1-5; V: TRBV28; D: TRBD1; size: .; DNA: TGTGCCAGCAGTCTCCCGATGGCAGGGGGCCATCAGCCCCAGCATTTT; CDR3: CASSLPMAGGHQPQHF
J: TRBJ2-1; V: TRBV10-3; D: TRBD2; size: .; DNA: TGTGCCATCAGTGAGGCCGGGACTAGCGGGCTTCAGATGGTTGAGCAGTTCTTC; CDR3: CAISEAGTSGLQMVEQFF
J: TRBJ2-5; V: TRBV15; D: .; size: .; DNA: TGTGCCACCAGCAGAGATGTGTCAGAAGAGACCCAGTACTTC; CDR3: CATSRDVSEETQYF
J: TRBJ2-1; V: TRBV5-1; D: TRBD2; size: .; DNA: TGCGCCAGCAGCTTCACAGCGGGGGTAAGTGAGCAGTTCTTC; CDR3: CASSFTAGVSEQFF
J: TRBJ2-7; V: TRBV11-3; D: .; size: .; DNA: TGTGCCAGCAGCTTATTCAAACTGATATACGAGCAGTACTTC; CDR3: CASSLFKLIYEQYF
J: TRBJ2-1; V: TRBV5-1; D: TRBD2; size: .; DNA: TGCGCCAGCAGCTTGGCGGCGGGCGGGGGGGCTAACAATGAGCAGTTCTTC; CDR3: CASSLAAGGGANNEQFF
J: TRBJ1-1; V: TRBV9; D: .; size: .; DNA: TGTGCCAGCAGCTCGGGAGGGGCGGGGATCACTGAAGCTTTCTTT; CDR3: CASSSGGAGITEAFF
J: TRBJ2-7; V: TRBV11-1; D: TRBD1; size: .; DNA: TGTGCCAGCAGCATTGACAGGGCCTCCAGCTACGAGCAGTACTTC; CDR3: CASSIDRASSYEQYF
J: TRBJ2-3; V: TRBV4-3; D: TRBD1; size: .; DNA: TGCGCCAGCAGCCATGATCGGATCCGGGACAGAGACACAGATACGCAGTATTTT; CDR3: CASSHDRIRDRDTDTQYF